These 22 T cell receptor beta chains share one sample of origin, sequenced in a study of blood T cell repertoires in COVID-19. The method was immunoSEQ multiplex PCR; TCRdb's version includes in-frame clones alone and lacks a portion of them. This table holds approximately 320,000 clones, around nine tenths found once. The sequenced material came from peripheral blood. All receptors derive from a woman in her thirties with COVID-19, enrolled during active disease.

This clone was picked up one time. Other nucleotide sequences in the sample specify the same CDR3. The CDR3 nucleotides read TGTGCCAGCAGCCCACCAGGGGGCCCTAACTATGGCTACACCTTC. Protein product: CASSPPGGPNYGYTF. The gene calls are TRBV7-9 and TRBJ1-2; TRBD1 matches 8 bases. V shed 5 bases, J shed 0 bases, and the junction held 5 bases outside the gene matches. The CDR3 extends over 15 amino acids. Germline V gene data show CDR1 as SEHNR and CDR2 as FQNEAQ (reference sequence).

In this sample, this clone turned up a few times. This chain connects TRBV6-5 to TRBJ2-1; D call uncertain. The CDR3 spans 12 residues. V lost 5 bases and J lost 9, with 11 bases in between. Germline-derived CDR1 and CDR2 are MNHEY and SVGAGI. The DNA of the CDR3 is TGTGCCAGCAGTCCCCAAACTGGTGAGCAGTTCTTC. Amino acid sequence: CASSPQTGEQFF.

J is TRBJ2-7 and V is TRBV9, with D tentatively TRBD1 (7 bases). CDR1 SGDLS and CDR2 YYNGEE come from the germline V gene. Trimming pared 4 bases from V and 6 bases from J, leaving 17 bases between. The CDR3 is 14 residues long. The CDR3 DNA reads TGTGCCAGCAGCCAACAGGGGCAGGGGGGCGAGCAGTACTTC. Protein product: CASSQQGQGGEQYF.

The genes are TRBV6-1 and TRBJ1-6, with D uncertain. The CDR3 runs to 17 residues. Germline values: CDR1 MNHNS, CDR2 SASEGT. V was trimmed by 4 bases and J by 4 bases, leaving 17 bases between them. The CDR3 loop is CASSARGFRAYNSPLHF. The CDR3 DNA reads TGTGCCAGCAGTGCCCGGGGTTTCCGAGCGTATAATTCACCCCTCCACTTT.

This clone was found a few times. Here the CDR3 reads CASSQATGGSYEQYF. CDR3 in DNA: TGTGCCAGCAGCCAAGCAACAGGCGGATCCTACGAGCAGTACTTC. The V call is TRBV14, the J call TRBJ2-7, with D perhaps matching TRBD1 (5 bases). Trimming took off 1 base at V and 1 base at J, with 11 bases between the two ends. This CDR3 is 15 amino acids long. The germline V gene encodes CDR1 SGHDN and CDR2 FVKESK.

The gene calls are TRBV6-2 or TRBV6-3 and TRBJ1-5; D gene ambiguous. The germline V and J ends were trimmed by 5 bases and 4 bases, with 12 bases remaining between them. Per the germline V gene, CDR1 is MNHEY and CDR2 is SVGEGT. The CDR3 has 14 amino acids. The CDR3 DNA is TGTGCCAGCAGTGCGCGCGGGGAGAATCAGCCCCAGCATTTT. Protein product: CASSARGENQPQHF.

This chain's CDR3 is CASSLRRGGTYEQYF. CDR3 nucleotides: TGCGCCAGCAGCTTGAGGCGGGGGGGTACCTACGAGCAGTACTTC. The rearrangement uses TRBV5-1 and TRBJ2-7, with 9 bases that match TRBD2. The CDR3 runs 15 residues. Unmatched junction bases numbered 4, after V lost 1 base and J lost 2 bases. Germline V gene data show CDR1 as SGHRS and CDR2 as YFSETQ.

This clone has just a few counts. The chain couples TRBV5-1 to TRBJ2-5; no reliable D call. Germline loops: CDR1 SGHRS, CDR2 YFSETQ. This CDR3 spans 13 amino acids. V dropped 0 bases and J dropped 6 bases, with 9 bases sitting between them. This CDR3 reads CASSLAGQKTQYF. CDR3 DNA: TGCGCCAGCAGCTTGGCCGGTCAAAAGACCCAGTACTTC.

This rearrangement joins TRBV2 to TRBJ1-3; tentatively, D is TRBD1 (6 bases). Germline values: CDR1 SNHLY, CDR2 FYNNEI. The germline V and J ends were trimmed by 5 bases and 6 bases, with 17 bases remaining between them. The CDR3 extends over 15 amino acids. The CDR3, as DNA: TGTGCCAGCAGTTCCGGGACATTGAGGGAAAACACCATATATTTT. Translation: CASSSGTLRENTIYF. Full variable domain (rest looked up from reference TRBV2 and TRBJ1-3): EPEVTQTPSHQVTQMGQEVILRCVPISNHLYFYWYRQILGQKVEFLVSFYNNEISEKSEIFDDQFSVERPDGSNFTLKIRSTKLEDSAMYFCASSSGTLRENTIYFGEGSWLTVV.

J is TRBJ1-1 and V is TRBV6-5; D unresolved. V was shortened by 6 bases and J by 0 bases, with 14 bases between the two germline ends. Germline lookup yields CDR1 MNHEY and CDR2 SVGAGI. The CDR3 runs 15 residues. CDR3 region: CASSQPTAMNTEAFF. CDR3 nucleotides: TGTGCCAGCAGCCAACCCACAGCCATGAACACTGAAGCTTTCTTT.

This clone has just one count. The rearrangement uses TRBV5-4 and TRBJ1-4; unclear D gene. Per the germline V gene, CDR1 is SGHNT and CDR2 is YYREEE (reference sequence). CDR3 size: 15 residues. The germline V and J ends were trimmed by 1 base and 5 bases, with 12 bases remaining between them. CDR3 loop: CASSLLRGENEKLFF. For the CDR3, the DNA is TGTGCCAGCAGCTTGTTACGCGGTGAAAATGAAAAACTGTTTTTT. The full variable domain, in which reference TRBV5-4 and TRBJ1-4 provide the parts outside the CDR3, is ETGVTQSPTHLIKTRGQQVTLRCSSQSGHNTVSWYQQALGQGPQFIFQYYREEENGRGNFPPRFSGLQFPNYSSELNVNALELDDSALYLCASSLLRGENEKLFFGSGTQLSVL.

The chain recombines TRBV4-2 with TRBJ1-3; a possible D gene is TRBD1 (6 bases). CDR3 size: 16 residues. Trimming removed 2 bases from V and 9 bases from J, with 20 bases in between. CDR1 is LGHNA, CDR2 YNFKEQ, per germline. The DNA of the CDR3 is TGTGCCAGCAGCCAAAACAAGGGTTATCTGGACAGCACCATATATTTT. This encodes CASSQNKGYLDSTIYF.

This chain connects TRBV25-1 to TRBJ1-5; the match to TRBD1 covers 7 bases. Germline V gene lookup returns CDR1 MGHDK and CDR2 SYGVNS. Trimming took 4 bases from V and 7 from J; bases not matched to a gene: 7. The CDR3 spans 14 residues. The CDR3 DNA reads TGTGCCAGCAGTGCAGACAGGGATAGCCAGCCCCAGCATTTT. This gives the protein CASSADRDSQPQHF.

Only one count was recorded for this clone. The chain uses TRBV7-9 and TRBJ2-5; TRBD2 matches at 8 bases. In germline, CDR1 is SEHNR, CDR2 FQNEAQ (reference sequence). V lost 5 bases, J lost 4 bases, and 9 bases stayed unmatched. The CDR3 contains 15 residues. For the CDR3, the DNA is TGTGCCAGCAGCCCGTTCCGGGGGGGGGTAGAGACCCAGTACTTC. It specifies CASSPFRGGVETQYF.

The gene calls are TRBV11-2 and TRBJ2-7, with D perhaps matching TRBD1 (6 bases). CDR1 is SGHAT and CDR2 is FQNNGV in the germline V gene. CDR3 length: 14 residues. Trimming took 1 base from V and 7 from J, leaving 14 bases between them. CDR3 DNA: TGTGCCAGCAGCTTAGCCGCAGCAGGGGAAGAGCAGTACTTC. As protein: CASSLAAAGEEQYF.

V is TRBV7-2 and J is TRBJ1-2; 7 positions agree with TRBD1. CDR1 is SGHTA and CDR2 is FQGNSA in the germline V gene. Trimming cost V 5 bases and J 4 bases; bases outside gene matches: 7. This CDR3 comprises 14 residues. CDR3 region: CASSVDRNPYGYTF. The CDR3 DNA follows: TGTGCCAGCAGCGTGGACAGGAACCCCTATGGCTACACCTTC. Full variable domain (missing parts from reference TRBV7-2 and TRBJ1-2): GAGVSQSPSNKVTEKGKDVELRCDPISGHTALYWYRQSLGQGLEFLIYFQGNSAPDKSGLPSDRFSAERTGGSVSTLTIQRTQQEDSAVYLCASSVDRNPYGYTFGSGTRLTVV.

V and J are TRBV14 and TRBJ1-2; possible D gene TRBD1, 6 bases. CDR1 and CDR2 (germline): SGHDN, FVKESK. V shed 4 bases and J shed 6 bases, with 24 bases lying between them. The CDR3 has 17 residues. CDR3 in DNA: TGTGCCAGCAGCCCCTTGCCCAGGGGAAGTGGAAGGGATGGCTACACCTTC. Encoded protein: CASSPLPRGSGRDGYTF.

V and J are TRBV5-1 and TRBJ1-3; 7 positions agree with TRBD1. The J segment lost 7 bases and the V segment lost 4 bases, leaving 8 bases of the junction unmatched. The germline gives CDR1 SGHRS, CDR2 YFSETQ. This CDR3 contains 14 residues. CDR3 bases: TGCGCCAGCAGCCTCGGTCCGACAGGGAACACCATATATTTT. Its translation: CASSLGPTGNTIYF.

The rearrangement links TRBV6-5 to TRBJ1-2; D is perhaps TRBD1 (5 bases). CDR1 and CDR2 from the germline V gene are MNHEY and SVGAGI. V was trimmed by 11 bases and J by 4 bases, leaving 17 bases between them. This CDR3 has 13 amino acids. The CDR3 here is CAGFRGDGYGYTF. The CDR3 bases are TGTGCCGGGTTTAGGGGTGATGGCTATGGCTACACCTTC.

The chain has TRBV9 and TRBJ1-5; 8 positions agree with TRBD1. The CDR3 runs to 15 residues. V trimming: 0 bases; J trimming: 7 bases; junction bases outside the gene matches: 6. Per germline, CDR1 SGDLS and CDR2 YYNGEE. CDR3 in DNA: TGTGCCAGCAGCGTAGCCCCGACAGGGGACCAGCCCCAGCATTTT. It codes for CASSVAPTGDQPQHF.

The V gene is TRBV10-3, the J gene TRBJ1-5, with 11 bases aligning to TRBD1. V was pared by 3 bases and J by 4 bases, with 5 bases of the junction left unmatched. Germline lookup yields CDR1 ENHRY and CDR2 SYGVKD. This CDR3 region has 16 residues. The CDR3 DNA reads as TGTGCCATCAGTGAAGGCGGGACAGGGGGAAATCAGCCCCAGCATTTT. It translates to CAISEGGTGGNQPQHF.

V usage is TRBV13 and J usage is TRBJ1-1; D is ambiguous. The CDR3 is made up of 15 amino acids. V was cut by 0 bases and J by 5 bases, with 13 bases left in between. Germline CDR1 PRHDT, CDR2 FYEKMQ (reference sequence). CDR3 loop: CASSLGRGLRTEAFF. CDR3 nucleotide sequence: TGTGCCAGCAGCTTAGGCCGAGGGTTGCGGACTGAAGCTTTCTTT.